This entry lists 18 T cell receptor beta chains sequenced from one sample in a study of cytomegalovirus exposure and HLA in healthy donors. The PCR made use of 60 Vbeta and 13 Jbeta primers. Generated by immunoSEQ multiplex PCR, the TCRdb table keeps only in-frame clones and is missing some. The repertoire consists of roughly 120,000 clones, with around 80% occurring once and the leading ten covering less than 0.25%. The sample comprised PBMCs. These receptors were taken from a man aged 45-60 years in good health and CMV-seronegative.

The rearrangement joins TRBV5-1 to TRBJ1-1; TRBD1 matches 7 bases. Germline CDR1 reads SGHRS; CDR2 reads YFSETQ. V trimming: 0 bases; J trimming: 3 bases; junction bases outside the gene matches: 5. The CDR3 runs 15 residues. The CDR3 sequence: CASSLVRGLDTEAFF. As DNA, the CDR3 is TGCGCCAGCAGCTTGGTTAGGGGGCTCGACACTGAAGCTTTCTTT.

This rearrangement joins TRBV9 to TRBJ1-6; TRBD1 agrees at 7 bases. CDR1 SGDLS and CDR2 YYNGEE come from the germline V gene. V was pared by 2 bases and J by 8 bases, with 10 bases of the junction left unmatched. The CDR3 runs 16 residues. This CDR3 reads CASSVSGTVIDSPLHF. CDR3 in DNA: TGTGCCAGCAGCGTCTCCGGGACAGTCATCGATTCACCCCTCCACTTT.

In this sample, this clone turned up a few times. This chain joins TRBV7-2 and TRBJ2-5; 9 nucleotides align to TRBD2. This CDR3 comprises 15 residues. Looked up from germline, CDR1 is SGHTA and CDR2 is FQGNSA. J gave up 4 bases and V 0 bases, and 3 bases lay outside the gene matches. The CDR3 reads CASSLAAGGGETQYF. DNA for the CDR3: TGTGCCAGCAGCTTAGCCGCGGGGGGGGGAGAGACCCAGTACTTC.

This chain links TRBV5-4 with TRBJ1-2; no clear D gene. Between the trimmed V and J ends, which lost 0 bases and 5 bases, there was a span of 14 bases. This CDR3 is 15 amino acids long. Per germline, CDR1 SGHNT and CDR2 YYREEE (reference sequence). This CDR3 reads CASSLGHRQVYGYTF. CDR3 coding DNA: TGTGCCAGCAGCTTGGGCCACCGACAAGTATATGGCTACACCTTC.

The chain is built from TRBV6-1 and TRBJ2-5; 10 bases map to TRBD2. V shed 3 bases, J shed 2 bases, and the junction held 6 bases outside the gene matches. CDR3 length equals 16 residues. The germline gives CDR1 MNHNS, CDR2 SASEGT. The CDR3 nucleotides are TGTGCCAGCAGTGATTGGACTAGCGGTCGTCAAGAGACCCAGTACTTC. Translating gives CASSDWTSGRQETQYF.

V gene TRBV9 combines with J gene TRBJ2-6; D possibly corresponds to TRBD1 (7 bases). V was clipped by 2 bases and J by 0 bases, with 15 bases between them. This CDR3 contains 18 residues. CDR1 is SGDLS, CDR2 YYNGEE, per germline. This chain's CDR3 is CASSVGGRGFSGANVLTF. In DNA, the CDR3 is TGTGCCAGCAGCGTGGGGGGCAGGGGGTTCTCTGGGGCCAACGTCCTGACTTTC.

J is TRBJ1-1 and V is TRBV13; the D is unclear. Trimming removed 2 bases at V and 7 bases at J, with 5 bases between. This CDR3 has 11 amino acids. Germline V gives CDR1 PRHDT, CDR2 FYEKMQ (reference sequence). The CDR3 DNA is TGTGCCAGCAGCTTAAACTGTGAAGCTTTCTTT. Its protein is CASSLNCEAFF.

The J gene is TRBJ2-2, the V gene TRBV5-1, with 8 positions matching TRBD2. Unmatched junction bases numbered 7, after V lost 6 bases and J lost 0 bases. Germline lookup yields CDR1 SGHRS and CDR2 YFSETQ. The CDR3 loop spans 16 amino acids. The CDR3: CASNGAGGSNTGELFF. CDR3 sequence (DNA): TGCGCCAGCAACGGGGCGGGAGGATCGAACACCGGGGAGCTGTTTTTT.

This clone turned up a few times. The chain's CDR3 is CASSVADRAYGYTF. As DNA, the CDR3 is TGTGCCAGCAGCGTGGCAGACAGGGCCTATGGCTACACCTTC. J is TRBJ1-2 and V is TRBV9, with TRBD1 identical over 7 bases. Per germline, CDR1 SGDLS and CDR2 YYNGEE. J was trimmed by 4 bases and V by 2 bases; bases with no gene match: 5. The CDR3 sequence is 14 residues long.

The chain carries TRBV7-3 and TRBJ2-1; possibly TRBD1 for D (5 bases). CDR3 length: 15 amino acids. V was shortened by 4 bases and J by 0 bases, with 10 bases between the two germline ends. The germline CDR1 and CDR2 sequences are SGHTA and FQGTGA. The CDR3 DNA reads TGTGCCAGCAGCTCCCCCCAGGGCTCCTACAATGAGCAGTTCTTC. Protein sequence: CASSSPQGSYNEQFF.

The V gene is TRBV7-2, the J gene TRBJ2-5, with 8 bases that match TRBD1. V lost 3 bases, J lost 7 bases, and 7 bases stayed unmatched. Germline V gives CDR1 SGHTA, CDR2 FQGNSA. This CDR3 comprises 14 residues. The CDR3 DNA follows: TGTGCCAGCAGCTTGACGACAGGGGACGGGACCCAGTACTTC. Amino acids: CASSLTTGDGTQYF.

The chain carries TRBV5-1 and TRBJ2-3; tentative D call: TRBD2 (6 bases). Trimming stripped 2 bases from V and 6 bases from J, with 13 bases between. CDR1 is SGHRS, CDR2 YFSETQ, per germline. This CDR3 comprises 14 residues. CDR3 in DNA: TGCGCCAGCAGCTTATCAGCGGGTCGGGATACGCAGTATTTT. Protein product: CASSLSAGRDTQYF.

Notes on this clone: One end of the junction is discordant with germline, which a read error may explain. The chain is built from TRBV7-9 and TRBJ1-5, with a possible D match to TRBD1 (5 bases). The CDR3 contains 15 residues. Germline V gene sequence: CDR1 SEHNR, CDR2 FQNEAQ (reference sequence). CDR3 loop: CSSSLWGERPQPQHF. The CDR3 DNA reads TGTTCCAGCAGCCTCTGGGGGGAAAGGCCACAGCCCCAGCATTTT.

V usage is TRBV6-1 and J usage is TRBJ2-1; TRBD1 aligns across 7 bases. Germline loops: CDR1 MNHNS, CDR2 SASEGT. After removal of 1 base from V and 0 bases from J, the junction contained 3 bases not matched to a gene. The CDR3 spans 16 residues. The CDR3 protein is CASSEVWTGSYNEQFF. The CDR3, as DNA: TGTGCCAGCAGTGAAGTTTGGACAGGCTCCTACAATGAGCAGTTCTTC.

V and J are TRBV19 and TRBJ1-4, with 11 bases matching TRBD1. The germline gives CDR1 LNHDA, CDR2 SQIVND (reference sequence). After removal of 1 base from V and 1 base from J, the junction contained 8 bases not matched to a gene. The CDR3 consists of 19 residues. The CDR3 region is CASSIGGQGVVGTNEKLFF. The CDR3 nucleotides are TGTGCCAGTAGTATAGGGGGACAGGGGGTTGTTGGAACTAATGAAAAACTGTTTTTT.

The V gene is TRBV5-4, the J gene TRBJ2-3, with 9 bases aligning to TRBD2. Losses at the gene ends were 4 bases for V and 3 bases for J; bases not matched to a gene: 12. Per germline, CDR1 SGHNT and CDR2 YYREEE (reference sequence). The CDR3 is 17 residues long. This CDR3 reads CASSPRPSGNPTDTQYF. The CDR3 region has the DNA TGTGCCAGCAGCCCACGCCCTAGCGGGAACCCTACAGATACGCAGTATTTT.

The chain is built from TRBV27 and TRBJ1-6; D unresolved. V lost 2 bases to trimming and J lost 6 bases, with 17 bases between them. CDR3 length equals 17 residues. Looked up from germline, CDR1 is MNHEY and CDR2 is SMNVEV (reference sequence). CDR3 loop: CASSLSRSLGGNSPLHF. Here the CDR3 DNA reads TGTGCCAGCAGTTTAAGCCGCAGCCTAGGAGGTAATTCACCCCTCCACTTT.

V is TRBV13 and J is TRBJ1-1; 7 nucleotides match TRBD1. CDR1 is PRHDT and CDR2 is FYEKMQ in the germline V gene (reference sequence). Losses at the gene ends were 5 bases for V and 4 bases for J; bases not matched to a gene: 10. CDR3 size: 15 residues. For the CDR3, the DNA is TGTGCCAGCAGCGCCCCGGGACAGCCGTTCACTGAAGCTTTCTTT. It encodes CASSAPGQPFTEAFF.